This is a list of T cell receptor beta chains from one sample in a study of identical twins. TCRdb called the 5' RACE reads again in MiXCR, with one record for every CDR3 protein. The top ten clones hold 9.5% to 15% of a sample with 450,000 or so distinct CDR3 sequences, roughly 20% of them seen once. Sequencing input: naive T cells sorted from blood. These receptor sequences come from a man aged 45-65 years in good health. Each CDR3 is given with its conserved first and last residue. A D gene is named only where the DNA matches it firmly. Expanded clones get a size class; other rows say once, few or many, or leave the size out.

cdr3_nt	cdr3_aa	v_call	j_call	clone_size	d_call
TGTGCCAGCAGACGGAGCGGGGGTAGCTCCTACGAGCAGTACTTC	CASRRSGGSSYEQYF	TRBV12-3/TRBV12-4	TRBJ2-7	few	TRBD2
TGTGCCATCAGTGAGTCGGGGGGAAACAATGAGCAGTTCTTC	CAISESGGNNEQFF	TRBV10-3	TRBJ2-1	many	-
TGCAGTGCTAGACAGCAAGAGACCCAGTACTTC	CSARQQETQYF	TRBV20-1	TRBJ2-5	-	-
TGTGCCAGCAGCCCGGGACTTTACTTCTACGAGCAGTACTTC	CASSPGLYFYEQYF	TRBV7-9	TRBJ2-7	-	-
TGTGCCAGCAGTTTACGACAGGTAGCATCCCTGAGTGGGGCCAACGTCCTGACTTTC	CASSLRQVASLSGANVLTF	TRBV28	TRBJ2-6	-	-
TGTGCCAGCAGTTACGGGCAGAGGTACACTGAAGCTTTCTTT	CASSYGQRYTEAFF	TRBV6-5	TRBJ1-1	-	-
TGTGCCAGCAGTTTCCGCAGTTTCTACGAGCAGTACTTC	CASSFRSFYEQYF	TRBV12-3/TRBV12-4	TRBJ2-7	many	-
TGTGCCAGCAGCCCATGGACAGGGGAGGGCTACGAGCAGTACTTC	CASSPWTGEGYEQYF	TRBV9	TRBJ2-7	-	TRBD1
TGTGCCAGCCATCCGGCGAGGGGGATTATCAACGAGCAGTACTTC	CASHPARGIINEQYF	TRBV2	TRBJ2-7	-	-
TGCGCCAGCAGCCAAGGACTAGCGGGGGGTACCGCCTACAATGAGCAGTTCTTC	CASSQGLAGGTAYNEQFF	TRBV5-1	TRBJ2-1	many	TRBD2
TGCAGTGCTAGCAACAGGGGGCGGAACACCGGGGAGCTGTTTTTT	CSASNRGRNTGELFF	TRBV20-1	TRBJ2-2	-	TRBD1
TGTGCCAGCAGCCACTTCTCCGGGGAGCTGTTTTTT	CASSHFSGELFF	TRBV7-8	TRBJ2-2	many	-
TGTGCCGGCACAGGGTCCGCCACCGGGGAGCTGTTTTTT	CAGTGSATGELFF	TRBV12-3/TRBV12-4	TRBJ2-2	many	-
TGCGCCAGCAGCCAAGATCTCTTAGCGGGGGGATACAATGAGCAGTTCTTC	CASSQDLLAGGYNEQFF	TRBV4-3	TRBJ2-1	-	TRBD2
TGTGCCAGCAGCATTACCCAGCGGGGGGGCTACAATGAGCAGTTCTTC	CASSITQRGGYNEQFF	TRBV7-9	TRBJ2-1	-	TRBD2
TGTGCCAGGGCAGGGGTTCCTGCTGGTCGCGAGCAGTACTTC	CARAGVPAGREQYF	TRBV21-1	TRBJ2-7	many	-
TGCAGCGTTGAACTTTACGCGGCAGCAACTGAAGCTTTCTTT	CSVELYAAATEAFF	TRBV29-1	TRBJ1-1	-	-
TGTGCCATCACTAAACAGGGGGCGTCCGGGCCTGGGGCCAACGTCCTGACTTTC	CAITKQGASGPGANVLTF	TRBV10-3	TRBJ2-6	-	TRBD1
TGTGCCAGCAGTGAAAGTCTAGCGGGAGGGCCGGGGGAGACCCAGTACTTC	CASSESLAGGPGETQYF	TRBV6-1	TRBJ2-5	few	TRBD2
TGTGCCAGCAGTCCCAAGAGGAGGGTAACCTACAATGAGCAGTTCTTC	CASSPKRRVTYNEQFF	TRBV28	TRBJ2-1	few	-
TGTGCCAGCCGGACTAGCGGGGGGCCAGATACGCAGTATTTT	CASRTSGGPDTQYF	TRBV10-3	TRBJ2-3	many	TRBD2
TGCGCCAGCTCACAGGGGGCGAGGGAGCAGTACTTC	CASSQGAREQYF	TRBV5-1	TRBJ2-7	-	TRBD1
TGTGCCAGCAGGTTACGTCGGGGGCTGCGGACCGGGGAGCTGTTTTTT	CASRLRRGLRTGELFF	TRBV6-5	TRBJ2-2	-	-
TGTGCCAGCAGTTACGGAGCGGGAGGGCGATACAATGAGCAGTTCTTC	CASSYGAGGRYNEQFF	TRBV6-2/TRBV6-3	TRBJ2-1	-	TRBD2
TGTGCCAGCAGTTATCCCGGGGGCAATAATCAGCCCCAGCATTTT	CASSYPGGNNQPQHF	TRBV6-5	TRBJ1-5	-	-
TGCAGTGCTATCACGGGAGGGTACACCGGGGAGCTGTTTTTT	CSAITGGYTGELFF	TRBV20-1	TRBJ2-2	-	TRBD2
TGTGCCAGCAGCTCACTAGCGCGCGGAGACAATGAGCAGTTCTTC	CASSSLARGDNEQFF	TRBV5-6	TRBJ2-1	-	TRBD2
TGTGCCAGCTCACCACCGGGCGCCTACAACTTCAACAATGAGCAGTTCTTC	CASSPPGAYNFNNEQFF	TRBV18	TRBJ2-1	-	-
TGCGCCAGCAGCTTGGCCGGGACAGAGCTCGGCAACGAGCAGTACTTC	CASSLAGTELGNEQYF	TRBV5-1	TRBJ2-7	few	TRBD1
TGTGCCAGCCGGGCAGGCCCTTCCTACAATGAGCAGTTCTTC	CASRAGPSYNEQFF	TRBV27	TRBJ2-1	-	-
TGTGCCAGCAGTTTGGGACAGGGGACCCTCTCCTACGAGCAGTACTTC	CASSLGQGTLSYEQYF	TRBV27	TRBJ2-7	-	TRBD1
TGTGCCAGCAGTTTAAGAGGCTCGACTGGGGCCAACGTCCTGACTTTC	CASSLRGSTGANVLTF	TRBV12-3/TRBV12-4	TRBJ2-6	-	-
TGTGCCAGCAGCTCGGACATTCAATACGAGCAGTACTTC	CASSSDIQYEQYF	TRBV5-6	TRBJ2-7	few	-